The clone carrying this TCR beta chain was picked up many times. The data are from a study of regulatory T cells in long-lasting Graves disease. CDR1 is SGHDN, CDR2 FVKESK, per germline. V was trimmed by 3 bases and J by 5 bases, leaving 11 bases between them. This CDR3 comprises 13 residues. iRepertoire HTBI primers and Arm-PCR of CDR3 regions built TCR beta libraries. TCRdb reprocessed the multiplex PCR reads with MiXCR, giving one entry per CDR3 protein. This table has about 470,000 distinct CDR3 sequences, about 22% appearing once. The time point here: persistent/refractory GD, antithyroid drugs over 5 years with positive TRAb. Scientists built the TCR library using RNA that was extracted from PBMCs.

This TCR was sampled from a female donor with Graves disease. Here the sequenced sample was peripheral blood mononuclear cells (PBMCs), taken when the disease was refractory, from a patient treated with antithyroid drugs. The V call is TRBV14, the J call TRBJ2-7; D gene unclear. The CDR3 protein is CASSQFVQNEQYF. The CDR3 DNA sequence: TGTGCCAGCAGCCAGTTCGTCCAGAACGAGCAGTACTTC.